The rows below give T cell receptor beta chains drawn from one sample of a study of blood T cell repertoires in COVID-19. Data came from immunoSEQ multiplex PCR; TCRdb stores just in-frame clones and leaves some out. The table records 110,000 to 150,000 clones, 75% to 90% of them present only once. The specimen was peripheral blood. Receptors originate from a woman aged 45-65 years with acute or convalescent COVID-19. Both conserved end residues are part of each CDR3. The D gene is left open where the match is weak. A clone size is listed for some rows: how often the clone was seen (once, few, many), or a class if it is expanded.

d_call: TRBD1
clone_size: NA
v_call: TRBV5-1
j_call: TRBJ1-2
cdr3_aa: CASSGAQGTGGAWYGYTF
cdr3_nt: TGCGCCAGCAGCGGGGCCCAGGGGACAGGGGGCGCATGGTATGGCTACACCTTC

d_call: NA
clone_size: NA
v_call: TRBV21-1
j_call: TRBJ2-7
cdr3_aa: CASRRDRGYYEQYF
cdr3_nt: TGTGCCAGCAGACGGGACAGGGGATACTACGAGCAGTACTTC

d_call: TRBD2
clone_size: NA
v_call: TRBV4-2
j_call: TRBJ2-1
cdr3_aa: CASSPRSTGGGSNEQFF
cdr3_nt: TGTGCCAGCAGCCCCCGTTCGACGGGCGGGGGGTCCAATGAGCAGTTCTTC

d_call: NA
clone_size: NA
v_call: TRBV12-2
j_call: TRBJ1-4
cdr3_aa: CASRLAPAGWVNEKLFF
cdr3_nt: TGTGCAAGTCGCTTAGCCCCGGCGGGATGGGTTAATGAAAAACTGTTTTTT

d_call: NA
clone_size: NA
v_call: TRBV14
j_call: TRBJ1-1
cdr3_aa: CASSNLGGAWAFF
cdr3_nt: TGTGCCAGCAGCAATCTTGGGGGGGCTTGGGCTTTCTTT

d_call: TRBD2
clone_size: NA
v_call: TRBV7-3
j_call: TRBJ2-7
cdr3_aa: CASSLDGGDSYEQYF
cdr3_nt: TGTGCCAGCAGCTTAGATGGGGGGGACTCCTACGAGCAGTACTTC

d_call: TRBD1
clone_size: NA
v_call: TRBV6-2/TRBV6-3
j_call: TRBJ1-5
cdr3_aa: CASSAGQGNYNQPQHF
cdr3_nt: TGTGCCAGCAGTGCTGGACAGGGGAATTACAATCAGCCCCAGCATTTT

d_call: NA
clone_size: NA
v_call: TRBV11-2
j_call: TRBJ2-1
cdr3_aa: CASTLQVLSYNEQFF
cdr3_nt: TGTGCCAGCACCCTACAGGTGCTATCCTACAATGAGCAGTTCTTC

d_call: TRBD1
clone_size: NA
v_call: TRBV5-1
j_call: TRBJ1-2
cdr3_aa: CASSFRDRNRGYTF
cdr3_nt: TGCGCCAGCAGCTTCAGGGACAGGAACCGTGGCTACACCTTC

d_call: TRBD2
clone_size: NA
v_call: TRBV28
j_call: TRBJ2-1
cdr3_aa: CASSFQVQRDYNEQFF
cdr3_nt: TGTGCCAGCAGTTTCCAAGTCCAGCGGGACTACAATGAGCAGTTCTTC

d_call: NA
clone_size: NA
v_call: TRBV11-2
j_call: TRBJ2-7
cdr3_aa: CASSFTGLSYEQYF
cdr3_nt: TGTGCCAGCAGCTTCACAGGGTTATCCTACGAGCAGTACTTC

d_call: TRBD1
clone_size: NA
v_call: TRBV3-1/TRBV3-2
j_call: TRBJ1-4
cdr3_aa: CASSHSRDRYNEKLFF
cdr3_nt: TGTGCCAGCAGCCACAGCCGGGACAGATATAATGAAAAACTGTTTTTT

d_call: NA
clone_size: NA
v_call: TRBV29-1
j_call: TRBJ2-7
cdr3_aa: CSVVTGSYEQYF
cdr3_nt: TGCAGCGTTGTAACCGGTTCCTACGAGCAGTACTTC

d_call: NA
clone_size: NA
v_call: TRBV4-2
j_call: TRBJ2-3
cdr3_aa: CASSQGQDRSTDTQYF
cdr3_nt: TGTGCCAGCAGCCAAGGACAGGACAGAAGCACAGATACGCAGTATTTT

d_call: NA
clone_size: NA
v_call: TRBV7-9
j_call: TRBJ1-2
cdr3_aa: CASSSQTWGYTF
cdr3_nt: TGTGCCAGCAGCTCGCAAACATGGGGCTACACCTTC

d_call: TRBD1
clone_size: NA
v_call: TRBV28
j_call: TRBJ2-1
cdr3_aa: CASSFSGTGGVDEQFF
cdr3_nt: TGTGCCAGCAGTTTTTCGGGGACAGGGGGTGTGGATGAGCAGTTCTTC

d_call: NA
clone_size: NA
v_call: TRBV6-5
j_call: TRBJ1-1
cdr3_aa: CASSYLQGVLNTEAFF
cdr3_nt: TGTGCCAGCAGTTATCTGCAGGGCGTTTTGAACACTGAAGCTTTCTTT

d_call: TRBD1
clone_size: NA
v_call: TRBV2
j_call: TRBJ1-2
cdr3_aa: CASREGQGAFGYTF
cdr3_nt: TGTGCCAGCAGGGAGGGACAGGGGGCTTTTGGCTACACCTTC

d_call: TRBD1
clone_size: once
v_call: TRBV27
j_call: TRBJ2-3
cdr3_aa: CASSRQGRGDTQYF
cdr3_nt: TGTGCCAGCAGTCGACAGGGACGAGGGGATACGCAGTATTTT

d_call: NA
clone_size: NA
v_call: TRBV18
j_call: TRBJ1-5
cdr3_aa: CASSPAGTLVRNQPQHF
cdr3_nt: TGTGCCAGCTCACCAGCCGGGACATTGGTCAGGAATCAGCCCCAGCATTTT

d_call: NA
clone_size: NA
v_call: TRBV5-6
j_call: TRBJ1-4
cdr3_aa: CASSPGTEKLFF
cdr3_nt: TGTGCCAGCAGCCCCGGGACAGAAAAACTGTTTTTT

d_call: NA
clone_size: NA
v_call: TRBV7-3
j_call: TRBJ2-1
cdr3_aa: CASSQEPAAPNEQFF
cdr3_nt: TGTGCCAGCAGTCAGGAACCAGCGGCGCCCAATGAGCAGTTCTTC

d_call: NA
clone_size: NA
v_call: TRBV11-2
j_call: TRBJ1-2
cdr3_aa: CASMGGPPLVSF
cdr3_nt: TGTGCCAGCATGGGAGGACCCCCCCTTGTATCCTTC

d_call: NA
clone_size: NA
v_call: TRBV28
j_call: TRBJ1-1
cdr3_aa: CAAGLNTEAFF
cdr3_nt: TGTGCCGCGGGGCTGAACACTGAAGCTTTCTTT

d_call: TRBD1
clone_size: NA
v_call: TRBV7-3
j_call: TRBJ1-1
cdr3_aa: CASRDRQGPAFF
cdr3_nt: TGTGCCAGCAGGGATAGACAGGGCCCAGCTTTCTTT

d_call: TRBD1
clone_size: once
v_call: TRBV19
j_call: TRBJ1-5
cdr3_aa: CASSQGQRSNQPQHF
cdr3_nt: TGTGCCAGTAGCCAGGGACAGCGTAGCAATCAGCCCCAGCATTTT

d_call: NA
clone_size: NA
v_call: TRBV7-2
j_call: TRBJ2-5
cdr3_aa: CASSAVRGLGGGETQYF
cdr3_nt: TGTGCCAGCAGCGCAGTGAGGGGACTAGGGGGCGGGGAGACCCAGTACTTC

d_call: NA
clone_size: NA
v_call: TRBV16
j_call: TRBJ2-1
cdr3_aa: CASSQSSGKYNEQFF
cdr3_nt: TGTGCCAGCAGCCAATCAAGCGGCAAGTACAATGAGCAGTTCTTC

d_call: NA
clone_size: NA
v_call: TRBV7-3
j_call: TRBJ1-1
cdr3_aa: CASSPQGDTEAFF
cdr3_nt: TGTGCCAGCAGCCCCCAGGGTGACACTGAAGCTTTCTTT

d_call: NA
clone_size: NA
v_call: TRBV18
j_call: TRBJ1-2
cdr3_aa: CASSPDTLNAYGYTF
cdr3_nt: TGTGCCAGCTCACCAGACACACTTAACGCCTATGGCTACACCTTC

d_call: NA
clone_size: NA
v_call: TRBV27
j_call: TRBJ1-1
cdr3_aa: CASSLVHLAGTEAFF
cdr3_nt: TGTGCCAGCAGTTTAGTTCACCTCGCGGGCACTGAAGCTTTCTTT

d_call: NA
clone_size: NA
v_call: TRBV7-9
j_call: TRBJ2-7
cdr3_aa: CASSFPGLSEQYF
cdr3_nt: TGTGCCAGCAGCTTCCCCGGACTCAGCGAGCAGTACTTC

d_call: TRBD2
clone_size: NA
v_call: TRBV7-8
j_call: TRBJ2-7
cdr3_aa: CASSPGLAGVNEQYF
cdr3_nt: TGTGCCAGCAGCCCAGGACTAGCGGGGGTCAACGAGCAGTACTTC

d_call: TRBD1
clone_size: NA
v_call: TRBV2
j_call: TRBJ1-6
cdr3_aa: CASNEYGTATPLFTLHF
cdr3_nt: TGTGCCAGCAATGAATACGGGACAGCGACACCTTTATTCACCCTCCACTTT

d_call: NA
clone_size: NA
v_call: TRBV7-3
j_call: TRBJ2-2
cdr3_aa: CASSPWRGTGELFF
cdr3_nt: TGTGCCAGCTCCCCGTGGCGCGGCACCGGGGAGCTGTTTTTT

d_call: NA
clone_size: NA
v_call: TRBV3-1/TRBV3-2
j_call: TRBJ2-7
cdr3_aa: CASSQSPTLSYEQYF
cdr3_nt: TGTGCCAGCAGCCAAAGTCCTACCCTCTCCTACGAGCAGTACTTC

d_call: NA
clone_size: NA
v_call: TRBV25-1
j_call: TRBJ1-1
cdr3_aa: CASSERENTEAFF
cdr3_nt: TGTGCCAGCAGTGAGAGAGAGAACACTGAAGCTTTCTTT

d_call: NA
clone_size: NA
v_call: TRBV11-3
j_call: TRBJ2-1
cdr3_aa: CASSFGVSSYNEQFF
cdr3_nt: TGTGCCAGCAGCTTCGGGGTTAGCTCCTACAATGAGCAGTTCTTC

d_call: NA
clone_size: NA
v_call: TRBV20-1
j_call: TRBJ1-2
cdr3_aa: CSASRGGGYTF
cdr3_nt: TGCAGTGCTAGTAGAGGAGGCGGCTACACCTTC

d_call: NA
clone_size: NA
v_call: TRBV7-2
j_call: TRBJ1-5
cdr3_aa: CASSPQGLNQPQHF
cdr3_nt: TGTGCCAGCAGCCCCCAGGGCCTCAATCAGCCCCAGCATTTT

d_call: TRBD1
clone_size: NA
v_call: TRBV6-5
j_call: TRBJ1-1
cdr3_aa: CASNLLGQGGTEAFF
cdr3_nt: TGTGCCAGCAACTTACTGGGACAGGGGGGCACTGAAGCTTTCTTT

d_call: NA
clone_size: once
v_call: TRBV28
j_call: TRBJ2-1
cdr3_aa: CASIPRVGEQFF
cdr3_nt: TGTGCCAGCATTCCCCGTGTCGGTGAGCAGTTCTTC

d_call: NA
clone_size: NA
v_call: TRBV18
j_call: TRBJ2-3
cdr3_aa: CASSPRAGGSTSTDTQYF
cdr3_nt: TGTGCCAGCTCACCCAGGGCTGGTGGCTCCACTAGCACAGATACGCAGTATTTT

d_call: NA
clone_size: once
v_call: TRBV7-2
j_call: TRBJ1-5
cdr3_aa: CASSLVSGAISNQPQHF
cdr3_nt: TGTGCCAGCAGCTTAGTTTCAGGGGCGATAAGCAATCAGCCCCAGCATTTT

d_call: TRBD1
clone_size: NA
v_call: TRBV27
j_call: TRBJ1-5
cdr3_aa: CASRTGDQPQHF
cdr3_nt: TGTGCCAGCAGGACAGGGGATCAGCCCCAGCATTTT

d_call: TRBD2
clone_size: NA
v_call: TRBV11-2
j_call: TRBJ2-4
cdr3_aa: CASSLGLAGAIPGNIQYF
cdr3_nt: TGTGCCAGCAGCTTGGGACTAGCGGGAGCCATACCTGGGAACATTCAGTACTTC

d_call: NA
clone_size: NA
v_call: TRBV9
j_call: TRBJ1-1
cdr3_aa: CASSVDRNTEAFF
cdr3_nt: TGTGCCAGCAGCGTAGACAGGAACACTGAAGCTTTCTTT

d_call: TRBD1
clone_size: NA
v_call: TRBV5-1
j_call: TRBJ1-2
cdr3_aa: CASTTGGAGYGYTF
cdr3_nt: TGCGCCAGTACTACAGGGGGCGCGGGGTATGGCTACACCTTC

d_call: TRBD1
clone_size: once
v_call: TRBV10-3
j_call: TRBJ1-5
cdr3_aa: CAIGRTGEQPQHF
cdr3_nt: TGTGCCATCGGGAGGACAGGGGAACAGCCCCAGCATTTT

d_call: NA
clone_size: once
v_call: TRBV6-2/TRBV6-3
j_call: TRBJ2-7
cdr3_aa: CASSYPGSRSYEQYF
cdr3_nt: TGTGCCAGCAGTTATCCCGGGAGTAGGTCCTACGAGCAGTACTTC

d_call: NA
clone_size: NA
v_call: TRBV30
j_call: TRBJ1-2
cdr3_aa: CAWDQISGYTF
cdr3_nt: TGTGCCTGGGACCAAATTAGTGGCTACACCTTC

d_call: NA
clone_size: NA
v_call: TRBV9
j_call: TRBJ2-5
cdr3_aa: CASSGGTSSETQYF
cdr3_nt: TGTGCCAGCAGCGGGGGGACATCGTCAGAGACCCAGTACTTC

d_call: TRBD1
clone_size: NA
v_call: TRBV27
j_call: TRBJ1-3
cdr3_aa: CASSLWGTGGGNTIYF
cdr3_nt: TGTGCCAGCAGTTTATGGGGGACAGGGGGCGGAAACACCATATATTTT

d_call: TRBD2
clone_size: NA
v_call: TRBV10-3
j_call: TRBJ2-1
cdr3_aa: CAISEGTSGRASHEQFF
cdr3_nt: TGTGCCATCAGTGAGGGGACTAGCGGGAGGGCCTCCCATGAGCAGTTCTTC